These T cell receptor beta chains were read from a single sample in a study of blood T cell repertoires in COVID-19. Sequencing was performed with immunoSEQ multiplex PCR; in TCRdb, only in-frame clones are kept and a portion is missing. The table lists over 200,000 clones, around 86% of them singletons. Source material: peripheral blood. All receptors come from a woman aged 25 to 39 who had recovered from COVID-19. The CDR3 runs from the conserved cysteine through the conserved F or W. A D gene is named only where the DNA matches it firmly. Not all rows give a size; the values are once, few, many and, for expanded clones, a class.

clone size: .
D gene: .
V gene: TRBV4-3
J gene: TRBJ1-1
CDR3 protein: CASSQDPVLNTEAFF
CDR3 DNA: TGCGCCAGCAGCCAAGATCCAGTCCTGAACACTGAAGCTTTCTTT

clone size: .
D gene: .
V gene: TRBV7-8
J gene: TRBJ2-1
CDR3 protein: CASSPQAVYNEQFF
CDR3 DNA: TGTGCCAGCAGCCCTCAGGCCGTTTACAATGAGCAGTTCTTC

clone size: .
D gene: .
V gene: TRBV5-1
J gene: TRBJ1-1
CDR3 protein: CASSPGGAANTEAFF
CDR3 DNA: TGCGCCAGCAGCCCGGGGGGCGCAGCGAACACTGAAGCTTTCTTT

clone size: .
D gene: .
V gene: TRBV7-6
J gene: TRBJ2-7
CDR3 protein: CASSQGTTYEQYF
CDR3 DNA: TGTGCCAGCAGCCAAGGGACAACATACGAGCAGTACTTC

clone size: .
D gene: .
V gene: TRBV27
J gene: TRBJ2-3
CDR3 protein: CASSPGGDPDTQYF
CDR3 DNA: TGTGCCAGCAGTCCAGGAGGGGACCCAGATACGCAGTATTTT

clone size: .
D gene: .
V gene: TRBV27
J gene: TRBJ1-1
CDR3 protein: CASTQTGNTEAFF
CDR3 DNA: TGTGCCAGCACCCAAACAGGGAACACTGAAGCTTTCTTT

clone size: .
D gene: TRBD2
V gene: TRBV30
J gene: TRBJ2-3
CDR3 protein: CACSLAGDTDTQYF
CDR3 DNA: TGTGCCTGTAGCCTAGCGGGGGACACAGATACGCAGTATTTT

clone size: .
D gene: .
V gene: TRBV9
J gene: TRBJ1-6
CDR3 protein: CASSVTGAYNSPLHF
CDR3 DNA: TGTGCCAGCAGCGTGACAGGCGCCTATAATTCACCCCTCCACTTT

clone size: .
D gene: TRBD2
V gene: TRBV7-2
J gene: TRBJ2-5
CDR3 protein: CASSLESGLAARLAQYF
CDR3 DNA: TGTGCCAGCAGCTTAGAAAGCGGGCTAGCGGCCCGCCTAGCCCAGTACTTC

clone size: .
D gene: .
V gene: TRBV11-1
J gene: TRBJ1-1
CDR3 protein: CASSLEESTEAFF
CDR3 DNA: TGTGCCAGCAGCTTAGAGGAGTCTACTGAAGCTTTCTTT

clone size: once
D gene: .
V gene: TRBV27
J gene: TRBJ2-3
CDR3 protein: CASSFRDHRDTQYF
CDR3 DNA: TGTGCCAGCAGTTTCAGGGATCATAGAGATACGCAGTATTTT

clone size: few
D gene: TRBD1
V gene: TRBV6-6
J gene: TRBJ2-1
CDR3 protein: CASSTTGAYEQFF
CDR3 DNA: TGTGCCAGCAGTACGACAGGGGCGTATGAGCAGTTCTTC

clone size: .
D gene: TRBD1
V gene: TRBV3-1/TRBV3-2
J gene: TRBJ2-7
CDR3 protein: CASSPRQGEDEQYF
CDR3 DNA: TGTGCCAGCAGTCCACGACAGGGGGAGGACGAGCAGTACTTC

clone size: .
D gene: .
V gene: TRBV24-1
J gene: TRBJ2-1
CDR3 protein: CATSDRNEQFF
CDR3 DNA: TGTGCCACCAGTGATCGCAATGAGCAGTTCTTC

clone size: few
D gene: .
V gene: TRBV15
J gene: TRBJ1-5
CDR3 protein: CATSRDQQPQHF
CDR3 DNA: TGTGCCACCAGCAGAGATCAGCAGCCCCAGCATTTT

clone size: .
D gene: .
V gene: TRBV6-4
J gene: TRBJ1-2
CDR3 protein: CASKSDSPNYGYTF
CDR3 DNA: TGTGCCAGCAAGTCGGACAGTCCTAACTATGGCTACACCTTC

clone size: .
D gene: .
V gene: TRBV4-1
J gene: TRBJ2-2
CDR3 protein: CASSQVGGQISGELFF
CDR3 DNA: TGCGCCAGCAGCCAAGTCGGAGGTCAAATCTCCGGGGAGCTGTTTTTT

clone size: .
D gene: TRBD1
V gene: TRBV9
J gene: TRBJ2-2
CDR3 protein: CASSVLAGGDTGELFF
CDR3 DNA: TGTGCCAGCAGCGTCTTGGCAGGGGGAGACACCGGGGAGCTGTTTTTT

clone size: few
D gene: TRBD1
V gene: TRBV13
J gene: TRBJ1-2
CDR3 protein: CASSTGAHYGYTF
CDR3 DNA: TGTGCCAGCAGCACAGGGGCCCATTATGGCTACACCTTC

clone size: .
D gene: TRBD1
V gene: TRBV6-2/TRBV6-3
J gene: TRBJ2-5
CDR3 protein: CASSGGRGSAQYF
CDR3 DNA: TGTGCCAGCAGTGGGGGCAGGGGGTCAGCCCAGTACTTC

clone size: .
D gene: .
V gene: TRBV7-9
J gene: TRBJ1-4
CDR3 protein: CASSLGRDGEKLFF
CDR3 DNA: TGTGCCAGCAGCTTAGGCAGGGATGGTGAAAAACTGTTTTTT

clone size: once
D gene: .
V gene: TRBV2
J gene: TRBJ2-7
CDR3 protein: CASRMSGSSYEQYF
CDR3 DNA: TGTGCCAGCAGGATGTCAGGGTCCTCCTACGAGCAGTACTTC

clone size: once
D gene: .
V gene: TRBV3-1/TRBV3-2
J gene: TRBJ1-2
CDR3 protein: CASSRKGTYGYTF
CDR3 DNA: TGTGCCAGCAGCCGGAAGGGGACTTATGGCTACACCTTC

clone size: .
D gene: TRBD2
V gene: TRBV11-2
J gene: TRBJ2-5
CDR3 protein: CASSLVGLAGGRETQYF
CDR3 DNA: TGTGCCAGCAGCTTAGTCGGACTAGCGGGGGGCCGGGAGACCCAGTACTTC

clone size: .
D gene: TRBD2
V gene: TRBV9
J gene: TRBJ2-7
CDR3 protein: CASSGTSSYEQYF
CDR3 DNA: TGTGCCAGCAGCGGGACTAGCTCCTACGAGCAGTACTTC

clone size: .
D gene: .
V gene: TRBV7-2
J gene: TRBJ1-1
CDR3 protein: CASSLDGRQNTEAFF
CDR3 DNA: TGTGCCAGCAGCTTAGACGGGAGGCAGAACACTGAAGCTTTCTTT

clone size: once
D gene: .
V gene: TRBV10-3
J gene: TRBJ2-7
CDR3 protein: CAISELRDISYEQYF
CDR3 DNA: TGTGCCATCAGTGAGCTGCGCGACATATCCTACGAGCAGTACTTC